The 30 T cell receptor beta chains below were found in one sample sequenced in a study of T cell responses to AZD1222 COVID-19 vaccine. The assay was immunoSEQ multiplex PCR, and TCRdb's table has in-frame clones only and misses some. The sample consists of some 160,000 clones, roughly 92% of them appearing once. The sequences come from peripheral blood, collected on day 0 of AZD1222 vaccination. These receptors came from an adult in good health.

The chain links TRBV11-2 to TRBJ1-3; D may be TRBD1 (5 bases). Germline CDR1 reads SGHAT; CDR2 reads FQNNGV. This CDR3 has 16 residues. Trimming removed 2 bases from V and 3 bases from J, with 14 bases in between. CDR3 region: CASSLTVRDGGNTIYF. In DNA, the CDR3 is TGTGCCAGCAGCTTAACGGTGCGGGACGGTGGAAACACCATATATTTT. Complete variable domain (other parts from reference TRBV11-2 and TRBJ1-3): EAGVAQSPRYKIIEKRQSVAFWCNPISGHATLYWYQQILGQGPKLLIQFQNNGVVDDSQLPKDRFSAERLKGVDSTLKIQPAKLEDSAVYLCASSLTVRDGGNTIYFGEGSWLTVV.

The chain is built from TRBV29-1 and TRBJ2-4; the match to TRBD1 covers 8 bases. V lost 7 bases, J lost 1 base, and 3 bases stayed unmatched. The CDR3 spans 13 residues. Germline CDR1 and CDR2: SQVTM and ANQGSEA. The CDR3 DNA is TGCAGCGCTCGGACAGGGGCCAAAAACATTCAGTACTTC. Its protein product is CSARTGAKNIQYF. The full variable domain, its missing parts supplied by reference TRBV29-1 and TRBJ2-4, is SAVISQKPSRDICQRGTSLTIQCQVDSQVTMMFWYRQQPGQSLTLIATANQGSEATYESGFVIDKFPISRPNLTFSTLTVSNMSPEDSSIYLCSARTGAKNIQYFGAGTRLSVL.

The rearrangement uses TRBV7-2 and TRBJ1-2, with D possibly matching TRBD1 (5 bases). CDR3 length: 14 amino acids. CDR1 is SGHTA and CDR2 is FQGNSA in the germline V gene. Trimming removed 4 bases at V and 4 bases at J, with 13 bases between. The CDR3 nucleotides read TGTGCCAGCAGCTCCACCGGGACGGCCTATGGCTACACCTTC. Residues: CASSSTGTAYGYTF.

The chain couples TRBV30 to TRBJ1-2; D unclear. The CDR3 contains 12 residues. Germline CDR1 reads GTSNPN; CDR2 reads SVGIG (reference sequence). Trimming pared 4 bases from V and 0 bases from J, leaving 6 bases between. CDR3 protein: CAWNEANYGYTF. In DNA form, the CDR3 reads TGTGCCTGGAACGAAGCTAACTATGGCTACACCTTC. Full variable domain (remainder filled in from reference TRBV30 and TRBJ1-2): SQTIHQWPATLVQPVGSPLSLECTVEGTSNPNLYWYRQAAGRGLQLLFYSVGIGQISSEVPQNLSASRPQDRQFILSSKKLLLSDSGFYLCAWNEANYGYTFGSGTRLTVV.

The chain employs TRBV29-1 and TRBJ2-2, with TRBD1 identical over 7 bases. The trim removed 7 bases at V and 7 bases at J, leaving 6 bases unmatched. This CDR3 is 12 amino acids long. Germline lookup yields CDR1 SQVTM and CDR2 ANQGSEA. CDR3 nucleotides: TGCAGCGGAGGGACAGACCGCGGGGAGCTGTTTTTT. Translated, it gives CSGGTDRGELFF.

Regarding this clone: Other DNA sequences of this sample code for an identical CDR3. This chain links TRBV18 with TRBJ1-5; the D gene is possibly TRBD1 (6 bases). In germline, CDR1 is KGHSH, CDR2 LQKENI. The CDR3 loop spans 15 amino acids. Trimming cost V 1 base and J 0 bases, with 7 bases left between them. The chain's CDR3 is CASSPQGGSNQPQHF. CDR3 DNA sequence: TGTGCCAGCTCACCACAGGGGGGTAGCAATCAGCCCCAGCATTTT.

The gene calls are TRBV19 and TRBJ2-2, with D unresolved. The CDR3 extends over 16 amino acids. Trimming pared 0 bases from V and 1 base from J, leaving 9 bases between. CDR1 LNHDA and CDR2 SQIVND come from the germline V gene (reference sequence). The CDR3 protein is CASSIEATLNTGELFF. The CDR3 region has the DNA TGTGCCAGTAGTATAGAGGCCACACTGAACACCGGGGAGCTGTTTTTT.

The chain recombines TRBV5-6 with TRBJ2-1; 9 nucleotides align to TRBD2. CDR1 is SGHDT and CDR2 is YYEEEE in the germline V gene. J gave up 0 bases and V 1 base, and 5 bases lay outside the gene matches. The CDR3 spans 17 residues. The CDR3 sequence is CASSLLAGSSSYNEQFF. CDR3 DNA sequence: TGTGCCAGCAGCTTGCTAGCGGGATCAAGCTCCTACAATGAGCAGTTCTTC.

V gene TRBV5-6 combines with J gene TRBJ2-1, with D perhaps matching TRBD1 (5 bases). The germline gives CDR1 SGHDT, CDR2 YYEEEE. This CDR3 contains 11 residues. Trimming stripped 0 bases from V and 13 bases from J, with 8 bases between. The CDR3 coding sequence is TGTGCCAGCAGCTTGGGGGGCCCTCAGTTCTTC. Translating gives CASSLGGPQFF.

The gene calls are TRBV29-1 and TRBJ1-2; the match to TRBD1 covers 7 bases. Germline CDR1 reads SQVTM; CDR2 reads ANQGSEA. V was pared by 3 bases and J by 4 bases, with 5 bases of the junction left unmatched. CDR3 length equals 13 residues. The DNA for the CDR3 is TGCAGCGTTGACTCGACAGGGCCCTATGGCTACACCTTC. Encoded protein: CSVDSTGPYGYTF.

J is TRBJ2-7 and V is TRBV3-1 (or the pseudogene TRBV3-2), with no clear D. Germline loops: CDR1 LGHDT, CDR2 YNNKEL (reference sequence). CDR3 length: 14 amino acids. Trimming removed 1 base from V and 0 bases from J, with 7 bases in between. DNA of the CDR3: TGTGCCAGCAGCCAAGGGTGGAGCTCCTACGAGCAGTACTTC. Translation gives CASSQGWSSYEQYF.

The gene calls are TRBV4-2 and TRBJ1-3; a weak D match, TRBD1 (6 bases). Germline CDR1 is LGHNA and CDR2 is YNFKEQ. Trimming cost V 3 bases and J 4 bases, with 13 bases left between them. This CDR3 contains 15 residues. The CDR3 region is CASSQEGTYGNTIYF. The CDR3 DNA is TGTGCCAGCAGCCAGGAAGGGACATACGGAAACACCATATATTTT.

CDR3: CASSLKGKGYTF. Here the CDR3 DNA reads TGCGCCAGCAGCTTGAAAGGGAAAGGCTACACCTTC. This sequence joins TRBV5-1 and TRBJ1-2; no clear D gene. The germline V and J ends were trimmed by 1 base and 8 bases, with 9 bases remaining between them. The CDR3 spans 12 residues. CDR1 SGHRS and CDR2 YFSETQ come from the germline V gene. Complete variable domain (other parts from reference TRBV5-1 and TRBJ1-2): KAGVTQTPRYLIKTRGQQVTLSCSPISGHRSVSWYQQTPGQGLQFLFEYFSETQRNKGNFPGRFSGRQFSNSRSEMNVSTLELGDSALYLCASSLKGKGYTFGSGTRLTVV.

The chain employs TRBV18 and TRBJ1-4; 8 bases agree with TRBD1. J gave up 8 bases and V 3 bases, and 8 bases lay outside the gene matches. Looked up from germline, CDR1 is KGHSH and CDR2 is LQKENI. This CDR3 is built from 15 residues. The CDR3 region is CASSPPTGAGEKLFF. CDR3 DNA: TGTGCCAGCTCACCGCCGACAGGGGCGGGGGAAAAACTGTTTTTT.

This sequence joins TRBV19 and TRBJ1-4; 7 positions match TRBD1. The V gene end was trimmed by 3 bases and the J gene end by 8 bases; junction bases not matched to a gene: 3. CDR3 length: 13 amino acids. In germline, CDR1 is LNHDA, CDR2 SQIVND (reference sequence). The CDR3: CASSIQQGEKLFF. For the CDR3, the DNA is TGTGCCAGTAGTATTCAACAGGGGGAAAAACTGTTTTTT.

CDR3 DNA sequence: TGTGCCAGCAGCTTAGATTGGGGTGGGGCCCCCGAAGCTTTCTTT. Its protein is CASSLDWGGAPEAFF. The chain joins TRBV11-2 to TRBJ1-1, with a weak D call TRBD1 (5 bases). The CDR3 has 15 residues. Trimming stripped 0 bases from V and 8 bases from J, with 16 bases between. Germline V lookup: CDR1 SGHAT, CDR2 FQNNGV.

This clone has only one observation. Other DNA sequences in the same sample also yield this CDR3. The gene calls are TRBV15 and TRBJ2-7, with a tentative D call TRBD1 (5 bases). V was trimmed by 2 bases and J by 1 base, leaving 6 bases between them. This CDR3 contains 13 residues. CDR1 is LNHNV and CDR2 is YYDKDF in the germline V gene (reference sequence). The CDR3 DNA reads as TGTGCCACCAGCAGACAGGGATCCTACGAGCAGTACTTC. Translated, it gives CATSRQGSYEQYF.

On this clone: The sample holds other DNA sequences that translate to the same CDR3. The chain has TRBV27 and TRBJ2-7; D gene ambiguous. The ends were cut back, 6 bases at V and 0 bases at J, with 12 bases in the middle. The CDR3 is 14 amino acids. Germline V gene lookup returns CDR1 MNHEY and CDR2 SMNVEV (reference sequence). CDR3 in DNA: TGTGCCAGCAGCTTACTGGGTGGCTCCTACGAGCAGTACTTC. This translates into CASSLLGGSYEQYF.

J is TRBJ2-3 and V is TRBV3-1 (or the pseudogene TRBV3-2), with D tentatively TRBD2 (6 bases). V lost 4 bases and J 0 bases, leaving 11 bases between the germline ends. Germline-derived CDR1 and CDR2 are LGHDT and YNNKEL (reference sequence). The CDR3 spans 15 residues. CDR3 coding DNA: TGTGCCAGCAGCCCTCTAGCGCCCAGCACAGATACGCAGTATTTT. Translation gives CASSPLAPSTDTQYF.

The chain carries TRBV5-1 and TRBJ2-7, with D unclear. The V gene lost 0 bases and the J gene lost 1 base, with 5 bases spanning the gap. This CDR3 is 13 amino acids long. The V gene's germline CDR1 is SGHRS and CDR2 YFSETQ. The CDR3 DNA is TGCGCCAGCAGCTTGGATCCTTCCTACGAGCAGTACTTC. As protein: CASSLDPSYEQYF. The variable domain in full, with the rest retrieved from reference TRBV5-1 and TRBJ2-7, is KAGVTQTPRYLIKTRGQQVTLSCSPISGHRSVSWYQQTPGQGLQFLFEYFSETQRNKGNFPGRFSGRQFSNSRSEMNVSTLELGDSALYLCASSLDPSYEQYFGPGTRLTVT.

This clone was observed once. The chain is built from TRBV12-2 and TRBJ2-7; the table's D call of TRBD2 was not tested on the DNA. TRBV12-2 is given as a pseudogene. The CDR3 has 16 residues. The CDR3, as DNA: TGTGCAAGTCGCCCCCTGATAGGTGGGGAGATTTACGAGCAGTACTTC. Residues: CASRPLIGGEIYEQYF.

The gene calls are TRBV18 and TRBJ1-1; D ambiguous. The V gene's germline CDR1 is KGHSH and CDR2 LQKENI. V gave up 3 bases and J gave up 2 bases, with 10 bases separating them. This CDR3 comprises 14 residues. The CDR3 DNA reads as TGTGCCAGCTCACCGTCGTCTAGAAACACTGAAGCTTTCTTT. It codes for CASSPSSRNTEAFF.

The rearrangement joins TRBV10-2 to TRBJ2-2; tentative D call: TRBD2 (6 bases). With 6 bases removed from V and 6 bases from J, the gap between germline ends came to 8 bases. The CDR3 has 12 residues. The germline V gene encodes CDR1 WSHSY and CDR2 SAAADI. For the CDR3, the DNA is TGCGCCAGCAGCCTAGCGTCCGGGGAGCTGTTTTTT. Protein sequence: CASSLASGELFF.

The chain's CDR3 is CASSLEQENTEAFF. CDR3 DNA sequence: TGTGCCAGCAGTTTAGAACAGGAGAACACTGAAGCTTTCTTT. V usage is TRBV27 and J usage is TRBJ1-1; a weak D match, TRBD1 (5 bases). Deletions cut 2 bases from V and 1 base from J, with 8 bases between. The CDR3 is 14 amino acids. Per the germline V gene, CDR1 is MNHEY and CDR2 is SMNVEV (reference sequence).

The chain links TRBV4-2 to TRBJ1-1, with D possibly being TRBD1 (6 bases). V was shortened by 0 bases and J by 9 bases, with 23 bases between the two germline ends. CDR3 length: 17 residues. Germline CDR1 is LGHNA and CDR2 is YNFKEQ. The CDR3 coding sequence is TGTGCCAGCAGCCAAGAGTTTCAATGGACAGTTGTCTCCCAAGCTTTCTTT. Translation: CASSQEFQWTVVSQAFF.

The chain carries TRBV10-2 and TRBJ1-1; 12 positions agree with TRBD1. In germline, CDR1 is WSHSY, CDR2 SAAADI. With V trimmed by 10 bases and J by 8 bases, 11 bases remained unmatched. The CDR3 length is 14 residues. CDR3 sequence: CATAPGQGASEAFF. In DNA form, the CDR3 reads TGCGCCACAGCGCCGGGACAGGGGGCTTCAGAAGCTTTCTTT.

This clone was picked up a small number of times. The rearrangement links TRBV10-3 to TRBJ1-5, with D tentatively TRBD1 (5 bases). The CDR3 covers 18 residues. Trimming left V 0 bases short and J 4 bases short, with 19 bases between. CDR1 ENHRY and CDR2 SYGVKD come from the germline V gene. CDR3 sequence (DNA): TGTGCCATCAGTGAGTCGGGTTATAGGGGCTCTACGAATCAGCCCCAGCATTTT. Translation: CAISESGYRGSTNQPQHF.

This clone was seen a few times. The chain has TRBV18 and TRBJ2-2, with a tentative D call TRBD2 (6 bases). Germline CDR1 KGHSH, CDR2 LQKENI. The ends were cut back, 2 bases at V and 4 bases at J, with 17 bases in the middle. The CDR3 sequence is 17 residues long. The CDR3 region is CASSPIGSGRTTGELFF. The CDR3 DNA sequence: TGTGCCAGCTCACCAATTGGTAGCGGAAGAACCACCGGGGAGCTGTTTTTT.

In nucleotides, the CDR3 is TGCGCCAGCAGCCCTGCGTTGGGCTACGAGCAGTACTTC. Its translation: CASSPALGYEQYF. The chain is built from TRBV4-3 and TRBJ2-7; D call uncertain. The germline V and J ends were trimmed by 4 bases and 3 bases, with 10 bases remaining between them. This CDR3 is built from 13 residues. Germline V CDR1 and CDR2: LGHNA, YSLEER.

The genes are TRBV4-3 and TRBJ1-3; D is unclear. This CDR3 is 19 amino acids long. Trimming left V 0 bases short and J 4 bases short, with 22 bases between. Germline CDR1 LGHNA, CDR2 YSLEER. The CDR3 here is CASSQEGGSGPRTGNTIYF. Written as DNA, the CDR3 is TGCGCCAGCAGCCAAGAAGGAGGCTCAGGTCCCCGTACGGGAAACACCATATATTTT.